This record covers a single T cell receptor (beta chain). Its antigen is as yet unknown. The data stem from a study of cytomegalovirus exposure and HLA in healthy donors. Regarding the study as a whole: It was taken for granted in presence/absence analyses that sequencing depth across donors was roughly uniform.

Vbeta (60) and Jbeta (13) primers were used in the PCR. TCRdb's table, derived via immunoSEQ multiplex PCR, lists solely in-frame clones and lacks some. Of approximately 150,000 clones in the sample, about two thirds were seen once. From germline, CDR1 is LNHDA and CDR2 SQIVND (reference sequence). The CDR3 spans 14 residues. V dropped 8 bases and J dropped 2; count of bases not matched to a gene: 6. The chain is built from TRBV19 and TRBJ1-5, with 7 bases fitting TRBD1. The receptor comes from a human donor in good health. The sequenced sample was PBMCs. This CDR3 is CASFLGGGNQPQHF. The CDR3 DNA sequence: TGTGCCAGTTTCTTAGGGGGCGGCAATCAGCCCCAGCATTTT.